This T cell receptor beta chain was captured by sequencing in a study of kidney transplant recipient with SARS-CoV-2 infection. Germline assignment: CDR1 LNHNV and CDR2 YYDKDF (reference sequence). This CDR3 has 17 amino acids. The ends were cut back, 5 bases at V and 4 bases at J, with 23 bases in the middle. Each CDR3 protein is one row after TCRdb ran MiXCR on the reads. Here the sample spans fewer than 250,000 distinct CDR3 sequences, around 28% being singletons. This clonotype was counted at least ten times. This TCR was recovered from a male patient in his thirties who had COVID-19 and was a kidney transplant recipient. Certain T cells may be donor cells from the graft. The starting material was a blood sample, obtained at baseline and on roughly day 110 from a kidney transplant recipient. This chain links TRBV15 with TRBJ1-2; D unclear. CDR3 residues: CATSYCQRCGKTYGYTF. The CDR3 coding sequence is TGTGCCACCAGCTATTGTCAAAGGTGTGGAAAGACCTATGGCTACACCTTC.